This is a list of T cell receptor beta chains from one sample in a study of blood T cell repertoires in COVID-19. The repertoire was sequenced with immunoSEQ multiplex PCR; TCRdb's copy has only in-frame clones and lacks some. The data show 200,000 to 250,000 clones, with roughly 82% seen just once and 4.9% held by the top ten. The sequencing input was peripheral blood. These receptors were collected from a woman older than 75 with active or convalescent COVID-19. Each CDR3 is given with its conserved first and last residue. Each record gives: clone size, V gene, D gene, J gene, CDR3 DNA, CDR3 protein. A D gene is named only where the DNA matches it firmly. Expanded clones get a size class; other rows say once, few or many, or leave the size out.

size: -; V: TRBV7-9; D: -; J: TRBJ2-1; DNA: TGTGCCAGCAGCTTTAACAACTACAATGAGCAGTTCTTC; CDR3: CASSFNNYNEQFF
size: -; V: TRBV2; D: -; J: TRBJ1-4; DNA: TGTGCCAGCAGTCTTGATAGATATGAAAAACTGTTTTTT; CDR3: CASSLDRYEKLFF
size: once; V: TRBV19; D: -; J: TRBJ2-1; DNA: TGTGCCAGTAGTATAATGTCGGGGATCCCCTACAATGAGCAGTTCTTC; CDR3: CASSIMSGIPYNEQFF
size: -; V: TRBV5-1; D: -; J: TRBJ1-4; DNA: TGCGCCAGCAGCCGGCGGCGAGGGGGAGTGGAAGAAAAACTGTTTTTT; CDR3: CASSRRRGGVEEKLFF
size: -; V: TRBV9; D: -; J: TRBJ1-2; DNA: TGTGCCAGCGTAACTCAGGGGTCCCTTGGCTACATCTTC; CDR3: CASVTQGSLGYIF
size: -; V: TRBV24-1; D: -; J: TRBJ1-5; DNA: TGTGCCACCAGTGATCTCCTAGGGGTGGTTAGCAATCAGCCCCAGCATTTT; CDR3: CATSDLLGVVSNQPQHF
size: -; V: TRBV6-1; D: -; J: TRBJ1-6; DNA: TGTGCCAGCAGTGAAACGGGGGGTAGTAATTCACCCCTCCACTTT; CDR3: CASSETGGSNSPLHF
size: -; V: TRBV18; D: TRBD1; J: TRBJ1-1; DNA: TGTGCCAGCTCCCGACCAGGGGGGGAAGCTTTCTTT; CDR3: CASSRPGGEAFF
size: -; V: TRBV30; D: -; J: TRBJ1-1; DNA: TGTGCCTGGAGTGTAAATATCCCCACTGAAGCTTTCTTT; CDR3: CAWSVNIPTEAFF
size: -; V: TRBV10-3; D: TRBD1; J: TRBJ1-2; DNA: TGTGCCATCACGAGCATGACAGGGTCCTATGGCTACACCTTC; CDR3: CAITSMTGSYGYTF
size: -; V: TRBV4-1; D: TRBD1; J: TRBJ1-1; DNA: TGCGCCAGCAGCCAAAACGACAGGGTCACTGAAGCTTTCTTT; CDR3: CASSQNDRVTEAFF
size: -; V: TRBV7-2; D: -; J: TRBJ1-3; DNA: TGTGCCAGCAGCTTAGGGGGGTTGGGGGCTACTGGAAACACCATATATTTT; CDR3: CASSLGGLGATGNTIYF
size: -; V: TRBV15; D: -; J: TRBJ1-4; DNA: TGTGCCACCAGCAGAAGGACAGTCCTTAATGAAAAACTGTTTTTT; CDR3: CATSRRTVLNEKLFF
size: -; V: TRBV5-4; D: -; J: TRBJ1-2; DNA: TGTGCCAGCAGCTCCGTCGGGAACTATGGCTACACCTTC; CDR3: CASSSVGNYGYTF
size: -; V: TRBV27; D: TRBD1; J: TRBJ2-1; DNA: TGTGCCAGCTCCGAAGACAGGGGCGGGAATGAGCAGTTCTTC; CDR3: CASSEDRGGNEQFF
size: few; V: TRBV6-4; D: TRBD1; J: TRBJ1-4; DNA: TGTGCCAGCAGTGACCCGACCGGGACAGGGGGACTGGCAAGTGCGGAACTGTTTTTT; CDR3: CASSDPTGTGGLASAELFF
size: -; V: TRBV18; D: TRBD2; J: TRBJ2-1; DNA: TGTGCCAGCTCACGGGGACTAGCGGGGACCGGGGATGAGCAGTTCTTC; CDR3: CASSRGLAGTGDEQFF
size: -; V: TRBV5-6; D: -; J: TRBJ2-4; DNA: TGTGCCAGCAGCTTGAACAGTGAAAACATTCAGTACTTC; CDR3: CASSLNSENIQYF
size: few; V: TRBV9; D: -; J: TRBJ2-7; DNA: TGTGCCAGCAGCGTAGCTCCTGACACCTACGAGCAGTACTTC; CDR3: CASSVAPDTYEQYF
size: -; V: TRBV18; D: -; J: TRBJ2-5; DNA: TGTGCCAGCTCACGAATGGACAGCGGTCGCCAGAAGACCCAGTACTTC; CDR3: CASSRMDSGRQKTQYF
size: -; V: TRBV28; D: TRBD1; J: TRBJ1-5; DNA: TGTGCCAGCAGCCCCTTTCCGGACAGGGGCGGCAATCAGCCCCAGCATTTT; CDR3: CASSPFPDRGGNQPQHF
size: -; V: TRBV14; D: -; J: TRBJ1-1; DNA: TGTGCCAGTAGCCAATTACACCTCCCCACTGAAGCTTTCTTT; CDR3: CASSQLHLPTEAFF
size: -; V: TRBV19; D: TRBD1; J: TRBJ1-2; DNA: TGTGCCAGTAGTCGGGACAGCGCCAACTATGGCTACACCTTC; CDR3: CASSRDSANYGYTF
size: -; V: TRBV6-5; D: TRBD1; J: TRBJ1-1; DNA: TGTGCCAGCAGTAGGCTCGGACAGGGAAGAGGGGCTTTCTTT; CDR3: CASSRLGQGRGAFF
size: -; V: TRBV5-1; D: TRBD1; J: TRBJ1-2; DNA: TGCGCCAGCAGCTTGGATCCGACAGGGCAAGAAGGCTACACCTTC; CDR3: CASSLDPTGQEGYTF
size: once; V: TRBV19; D: TRBD2; J: TRBJ2-3; DNA: TGTGCCACCCGAGGGACTAGCCACGGCACAGATACGCAGTATTTT; CDR3: CATRGTSHGTDTQYF
size: few; V: TRBV6-5; D: -; J: TRBJ1-1; DNA: TGTGCCAGCAGTTACTCTGTCCGGGGAGAAGCTTTCTTT; CDR3: CASSYSVRGEAFF
size: -; V: TRBV5-1; D: TRBD2; J: TRBJ2-1; DNA: TGCGCCAGCAGCTTGGGGACTAGCGGGAGGGGTGAGCAGTTCTTC; CDR3: CASSLGTSGRGEQFF
size: -; V: TRBV24-1; D: -; J: TRBJ2-2; DNA: TGTGCCACCGGCAGGGAGGTCACCGGGGAGCTGTTTTTT; CDR3: CATGREVTGELFF
size: once; V: TRBV6-5; D: TRBD1; J: TRBJ2-7; DNA: TGTGCCAGCAGTTTGAGACAGGGCTACTACGAGCAGTACTTC; CDR3: CASSLRQGYYEQYF
size: -; V: TRBV5-1; D: TRBD1; J: TRBJ2-2; DNA: TGCGCCAGCAGACAGGGGGCGCGGCCCGGAACGAACACCGGGGAGCTGTTTTTT; CDR3: CASRQGARPGTNTGELFF
size: -; V: TRBV9; D: TRBD2; J: TRBJ2-2; DNA: TGTGCCAGCAGCGTTGGCGGGGGGGCCAGCACCGGGGAGCTGTTTTTT; CDR3: CASSVGGGASTGELFF
size: -; V: TRBV18; D: -; J: TRBJ1-1; DNA: TGTGCCAGCTCACCAAGACGGGAGTCCACTGGCACTGAAGCTTTCTTT; CDR3: CASSPRRESTGTEAFF
size: -; V: TRBV7-9; D: -; J: TRBJ2-1; DNA: TGTGCCAGCAGCTTAGAGGGGGTCAACAATGAGCAGTTCTTC; CDR3: CASSLEGVNNEQFF
size: -; V: TRBV27; D: TRBD2; J: TRBJ2-7; DNA: TGTGCCAGCACCATCTCCGGGGGGGGAGGCGAGCAGTACTTC; CDR3: CASTISGGGGEQYF